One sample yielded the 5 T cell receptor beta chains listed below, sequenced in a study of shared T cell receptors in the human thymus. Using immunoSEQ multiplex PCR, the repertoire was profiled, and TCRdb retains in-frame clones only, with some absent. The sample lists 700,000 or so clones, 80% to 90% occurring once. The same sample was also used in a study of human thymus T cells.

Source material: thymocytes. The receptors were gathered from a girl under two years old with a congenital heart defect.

CDR3 loop: CASSQGGQPQHF. CDR3 bases: TGTGCCAGCAGCCAAGGGGGCCAGCCCCAGCATTTT. This rearrangement joins TRBV7-9 to TRBJ1-5; TRBD1 matches 7 bases. V shed 5 bases, J shed 7 bases, and the junction held 2 bases outside the gene matches. The CDR3 has 12 residues. The V gene's germline CDR1 is SEHNR and CDR2 FQNEAQ (reference sequence).

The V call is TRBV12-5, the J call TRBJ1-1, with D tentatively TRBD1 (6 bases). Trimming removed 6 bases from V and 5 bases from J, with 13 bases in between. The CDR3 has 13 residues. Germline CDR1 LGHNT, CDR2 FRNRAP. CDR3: CASGSTGTTEAFF. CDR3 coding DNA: TGTGCTAGTGGCTCTACAGGGACAACTGAAGCTTTCTTT.

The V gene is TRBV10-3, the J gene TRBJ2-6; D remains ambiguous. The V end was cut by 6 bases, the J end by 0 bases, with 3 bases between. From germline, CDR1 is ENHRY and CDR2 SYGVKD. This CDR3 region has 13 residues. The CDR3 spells CAISCSGANVLTF. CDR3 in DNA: TGTGCCATCAGCTGCTCTGGGGCCAACGTCCTGACTTTC.

The CDR3 spells CASSIRDSYEQYF. CDR3 in DNA: TGTGCCAGCAGCATCCGGGACAGTTACGAGCAGTACTTC. The chain carries TRBV5-4 and TRBJ2-7, with 7 positions matching TRBD1. Trimming at V came to 4 bases and at J to 4 bases, leaving 5 bases not matched to a gene. The CDR3 has 13 amino acids. Germline values: CDR1 SGHNT, CDR2 YYREEE (reference sequence).

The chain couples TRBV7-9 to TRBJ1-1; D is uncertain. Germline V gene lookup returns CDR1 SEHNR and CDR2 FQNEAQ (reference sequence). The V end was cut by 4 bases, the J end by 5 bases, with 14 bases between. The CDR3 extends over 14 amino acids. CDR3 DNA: TGTGCCAGCAGCTGTCCAGTTCGAGGGACTGAAGCTTTCTTT. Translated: CASSCPVRGTEAFF.